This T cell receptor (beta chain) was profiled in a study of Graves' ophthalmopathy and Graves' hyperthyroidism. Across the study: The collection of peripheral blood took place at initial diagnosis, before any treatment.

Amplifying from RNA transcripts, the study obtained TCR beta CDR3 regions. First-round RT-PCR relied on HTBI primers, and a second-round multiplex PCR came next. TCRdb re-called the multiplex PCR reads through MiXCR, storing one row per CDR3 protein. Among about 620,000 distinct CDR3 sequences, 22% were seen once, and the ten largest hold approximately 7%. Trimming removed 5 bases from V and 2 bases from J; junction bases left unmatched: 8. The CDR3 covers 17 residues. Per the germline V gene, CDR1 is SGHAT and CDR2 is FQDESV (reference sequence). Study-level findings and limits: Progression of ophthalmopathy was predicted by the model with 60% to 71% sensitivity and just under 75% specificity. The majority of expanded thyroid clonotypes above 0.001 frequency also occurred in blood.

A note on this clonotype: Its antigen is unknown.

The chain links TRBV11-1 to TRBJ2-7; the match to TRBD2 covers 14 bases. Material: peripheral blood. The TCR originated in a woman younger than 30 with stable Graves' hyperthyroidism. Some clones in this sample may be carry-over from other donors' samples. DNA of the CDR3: TGTGCCAGCAGCCCGCCGGGACTAGCGGGAGAAACCTACGAGCAGTACTTC. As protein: CASSPPGLAGETYEQYF. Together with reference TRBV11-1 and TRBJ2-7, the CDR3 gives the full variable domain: EAEVAQSPRYKITEKSQAVAFWCDPISGHATLYWYRQILGQGPELLVQFQDESVVDDSQLPKDRFSAERLKGVDSTLKIQPAELGDSAMYLCASSPPGLAGETYEQYFGPGTRLTVT.